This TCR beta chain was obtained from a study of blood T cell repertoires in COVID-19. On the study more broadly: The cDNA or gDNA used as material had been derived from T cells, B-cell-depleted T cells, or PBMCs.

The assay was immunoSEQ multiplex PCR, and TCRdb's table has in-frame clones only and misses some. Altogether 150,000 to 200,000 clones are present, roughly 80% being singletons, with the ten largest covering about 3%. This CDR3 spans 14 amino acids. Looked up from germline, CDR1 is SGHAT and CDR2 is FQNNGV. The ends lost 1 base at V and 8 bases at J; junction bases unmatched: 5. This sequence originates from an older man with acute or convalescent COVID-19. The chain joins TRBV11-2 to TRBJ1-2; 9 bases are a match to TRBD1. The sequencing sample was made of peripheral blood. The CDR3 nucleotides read TGTGCCAGCAGCTTAGTACAGGGGGCAGAAGGCTACACCTTC. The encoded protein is CASSLVQGAEGYTF.